This T cell receptor beta chain was captured by sequencing in a study of shared clonotypes between healthy human individuals. For the study at large: A couple of women and a few men aged 18 to 49 served as donors. The study's findings and limits: Inspection by rarefaction showed sorted-subset sequencing to be incomplete despite large depth.

Trimming removed 5 bases from V and 2 bases from J, with 9 bases in between. This CDR3 contains 14 residues. Germline V gene sequence: CDR1 SSHAT, CDR2 FNYEAQ (reference sequence). In regard to this clone: Its antigen remains unknown.

Assay used: immunoSEQ multiplex PCR; TCRdb lists only in-frame clones, some missing. The table has around 200,000 clones, around 93% seen once. The source is a woman aged 25 to 39 in good health. Material: naive CD4+ T cells sorted from blood. Subset meaning: CD45RA+ positively selected. J is TRBJ2-2 and V is TRBV7-7, with a weak D call TRBD1 (5 bases). CDR3 residues: CASSPQGNTGELFF. In DNA form, the CDR3 reads TGTGCCAGCAGCCCTCAGGGTAACACCGGGGAGCTGTTTTTT.